This T cell receptor (beta chain) is from a study of cytotoxic CD8 clonotypes in ibrutinib-treated CLL. Germline V gene lookup returns CDR1 SNHLY and CDR2 FYNNEI. V lost 4 bases and J lost 4; bases outside the gene matches: 16. CDR3 size: 19 residues. In regard to this clone: Its cognate antigen is unknown.

Clones were read by immunoSEQ multiplex PCR, and TCRdb kept only the in-frame ones, dropping some. This sample has some 200,000 clones; over 60% occur once, and the top ten carry 13%. The study's findings and limits: Baseline clonality, above age-matched healthy donor levels, tracked circulating CD8+ T-cell counts.

The clonotype was recovered from a human donor with chronic lymphocytic leukemia. The J gene is TRBJ2-2, the V gene TRBV2; 9 nucleotides line up with TRBD1. The specimen comprised PBMCs, sampled after 24 months of ibrutinib treatment. CDR3 region: CASSGDRVGAGASTGELFF. As DNA, the CDR3 is TGTGCCAGCAGTGGGGACAGGGTCGGGGCGGGAGCGAGCACCGGGGAGCTGTTTTTT. The complete variable domain, with remaining parts taken from reference TRBV2 and TRBJ2-2, reads EPEVTQTPSHQVTQMGQEVILRCVPISNHLYFYWYRQILGQKVEFLVSFYNNEISEKSEIFDDQFSVERPDGSNFTLKIRSTKLEDSAMYFCASSGDRVGAGASTGELFFGEGSRLTVL.